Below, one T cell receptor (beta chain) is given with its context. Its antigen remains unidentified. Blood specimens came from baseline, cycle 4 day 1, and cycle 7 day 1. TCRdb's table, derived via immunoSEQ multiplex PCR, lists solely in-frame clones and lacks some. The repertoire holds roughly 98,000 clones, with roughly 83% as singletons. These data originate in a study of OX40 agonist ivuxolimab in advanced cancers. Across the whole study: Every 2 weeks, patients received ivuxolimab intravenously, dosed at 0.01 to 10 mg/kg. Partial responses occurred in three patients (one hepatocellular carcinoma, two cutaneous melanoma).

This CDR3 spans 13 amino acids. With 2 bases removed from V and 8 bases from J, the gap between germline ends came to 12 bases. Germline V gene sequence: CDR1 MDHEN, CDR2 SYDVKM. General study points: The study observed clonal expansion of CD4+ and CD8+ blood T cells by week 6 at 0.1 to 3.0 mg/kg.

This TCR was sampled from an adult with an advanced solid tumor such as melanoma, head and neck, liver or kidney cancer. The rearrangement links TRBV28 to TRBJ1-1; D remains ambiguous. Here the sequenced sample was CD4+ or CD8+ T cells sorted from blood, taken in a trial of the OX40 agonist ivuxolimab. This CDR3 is CASSLRSLSEAFF. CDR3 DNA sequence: TGTGCCAGCAGTTTAAGGTCACTTTCCGAAGCTTTCTTT.